This T cell receptor (beta chain) is drawn from a study of read filtering for tumor transcriptome and immune sequencing. Across the study: Among patients, roughly 17 were male and 14 female, aged roughly 40 to 90 (mean approximately 71). Per sample, TCR-region reads ranged about 4 to 11 million by IR-seq, roughly 75 to 1,400 by RNA-seq. Findings of the study overall: In IR-seq, single-read clonotypes were 65% to 90% of clonotypes but approximately 3.5% of reads.

This library used around 400 ng RNA and molecular barcoded adaptors spanning alpha/delta and beta/gamma chains. TCRdb passed the reads through MiXCR, listing each CDR3 protein once. The sample has fewer than 50,000 distinct CDR3 sequences; around 15% are singletons. CDR1 is SGHDT, CDR2 YYEEEE, per germline. V gave up 4 bases and J gave up 0 bases, with 11 bases separating them. The CDR3 is 15 residues long. At least ten counts were recorded for this clonotype. Its antigen is as yet unknown. This sequence originates from a donor at least 40 years old with multiple myeloma. Sequencing used a population of CD138-negative cells sorted from bone marrow. This chain uses TRBV5-6 with TRBJ2-4; D is undetermined. CDR3 DNA sequence: TGTGCCAGCAGCCCGTACTGGACAGCCAAAAACATTCAGTACTTC. It yields the protein CASSPYWTAKNIQYF.